This T cell receptor (beta chain) was retrieved from a study of PD-L1 blockade in urothelial cancer. Background on the study: Blood was analyzed 3 weeks (second dose) and 6 weeks after treatment start.

Sample time point: pretreatment peripheral blood. CDR1 and CDR2 (germline): SGHNT, YENEEA. V shed 0 bases and J shed 4 bases, with 12 bases lying between them. The CDR3 sequence is 15 residues long. TCRdb keeps only in-frame clones here, not all; method: immunoSEQ multiplex PCR. Of tens of thousands of clones in the sample, roughly 84% are singletons; the top ten hold approximately 15%. The clonotype comes from a man in his sixties with urothelial cancer. This sample comprised PBMCs, obtained around atezolizumab (anti-PD-L1) treatment. The chain carries TRBV11-3 and TRBJ1-2; maybe TRBD1 (6 bases). The CDR3 here is CASSLDQTGPYGYTF. As DNA, the CDR3 is TGTGCCAGCAGCTTAGATCAAACAGGGCCCTATGGCTACACCTTC. Full variable domain (missing parts from reference TRBV11-3 and TRBJ1-2): EAGVVQSPRYKIIEKKQPVAFWCNPISGHNTLYWYLQNLGQGPELLIRYENEEAVDDSQLPKDRFSAERLKGVDSTLKIQPAELGDSAVYLCASSLDQTGPYGYTFGSGTRLTVV.